This T cell receptor beta chain was sequenced for a study of shared clonotypes between healthy human individuals. CD45RO-negative cells were positively selected for CCR7, leaving out terminally differentiated effector memory CD45RA+ cells. With regard to this clone: The antigen is not known.

Study-wide results and limits: A few donors shared about 4.8% of their naive CD4 clonotypes. Inspection by rarefaction showed sorted-subset sequencing to be incomplete despite large depth.

Using immunoSEQ multiplex PCR, the repertoire was profiled, and TCRdb retains in-frame clones only, with some absent. The sample shows about 1,900,000 clones, about 95% of them seen only once. Germline CDR1 reads MNHEY; CDR2 reads SVGAGI. This CDR3 has 15 residues. V lost 2 bases and J lost 5, with 16 bases in between. This chain uses TRBV6-5 with TRBJ2-7; TRBD1 is a possible D gene (5 bases). This receptor was identified in a man between 18 and 29 years old in good health. The specimen sequenced was naive CD8+ T cells sorted from blood. This CDR3 reads CASSYMSRTRNEQYF. The CDR3 bases are TGTGCCAGCAGTTACATGTCTCGGACAAGAAACGAGCAGTACTTC.